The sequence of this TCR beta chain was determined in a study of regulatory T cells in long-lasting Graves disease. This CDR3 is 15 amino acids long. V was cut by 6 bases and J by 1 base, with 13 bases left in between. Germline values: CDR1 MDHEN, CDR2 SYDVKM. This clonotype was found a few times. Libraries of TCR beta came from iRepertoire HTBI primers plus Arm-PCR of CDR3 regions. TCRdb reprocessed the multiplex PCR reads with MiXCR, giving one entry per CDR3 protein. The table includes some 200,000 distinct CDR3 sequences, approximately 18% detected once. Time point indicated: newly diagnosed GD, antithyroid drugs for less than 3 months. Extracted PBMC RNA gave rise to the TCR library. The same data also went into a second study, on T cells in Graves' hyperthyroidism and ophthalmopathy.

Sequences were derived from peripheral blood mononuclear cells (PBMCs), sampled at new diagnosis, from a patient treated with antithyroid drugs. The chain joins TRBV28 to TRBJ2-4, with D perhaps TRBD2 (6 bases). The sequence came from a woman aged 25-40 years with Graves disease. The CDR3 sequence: CASREWGDAKNIQYF. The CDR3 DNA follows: TGTGCCAGCAGGGAGTGGGGGGATGCCAAAAACATTCAGTACTTC.